This T cell receptor (beta chain) was profiled in a study of cytomegalovirus exposure and HLA in healthy donors. Amplification used 60 Vbeta primers and 13 Jbeta primers. Assay used: immunoSEQ multiplex PCR; TCRdb lists only in-frame clones, some missing. The sample includes approximately 120,000 clones, around 78% seen only once; the top ten take over 4%. The CDR3 totals 15 residues. J lost 2 bases, V lost 2 bases, and 3 bases had no gene match. Germline V gene sequence: CDR1 MNHNS, CDR2 SASEGT. The TCR sequence derives from a man in his 60s in good health and CMV-seropositive. Sequencing input: PBMCs. This chain uses TRBV6-1 with TRBJ1-5, with 7 positions matching TRBD1. The CDR3 DNA reads as TGTGCCAGCAGTGAACAGGGGGTGGGCAATCAGCCCCAGCATTTT. The encoded protein is CASSEQGVGNQPQHF.